This T cell receptor (beta chain) emerged from a study of T-cell reconstitution after alpha-beta-depleted transplantation in children. General observations from the study: Among T cells one year after transplant, newly produced cells accounted for most counts and diversity. The origin of alpha-beta T cells about two months after transplant was reportedly several hundred expanded graft clones.

Construction of the TCRbeta library involved unique molecular identifiers. TCRdb recomputed calls from the PCR reads with MiXCR, one row per CDR3 protein. The sample gives 500,000 to 650,000 distinct CDR3 sequences, roughly an eighth of which show up once; 12% to 15% is in the top ten. The CDR3 covers 13 residues. CDR1 and CDR2 from the germline V gene are DFQATT and SNEGSKA (reference sequence). V gave up 2 bases and J gave up 0 bases, with 8 bases separating them. Remarks on this clonotype: As yet, its antigen is unknown.

The source was PBMCs, mostly from graft donor cells, collected 180 days after TCRalphabeta/CD19-depleted stem cell transplant. The TCR sequence derives from a female patient aged 2-15 years who had a stem cell transplant for aplastic anemia, so the T cells may come from the graft donor. The chain is built from TRBV20-1 and TRBJ2-7; D ambiguous. The CDR3 loop reads CSARNPGSYEQYF. The CDR3 region has the DNA TGCAGTGCTAGAAATCCAGGCTCCTACGAGCAGTACTTC.